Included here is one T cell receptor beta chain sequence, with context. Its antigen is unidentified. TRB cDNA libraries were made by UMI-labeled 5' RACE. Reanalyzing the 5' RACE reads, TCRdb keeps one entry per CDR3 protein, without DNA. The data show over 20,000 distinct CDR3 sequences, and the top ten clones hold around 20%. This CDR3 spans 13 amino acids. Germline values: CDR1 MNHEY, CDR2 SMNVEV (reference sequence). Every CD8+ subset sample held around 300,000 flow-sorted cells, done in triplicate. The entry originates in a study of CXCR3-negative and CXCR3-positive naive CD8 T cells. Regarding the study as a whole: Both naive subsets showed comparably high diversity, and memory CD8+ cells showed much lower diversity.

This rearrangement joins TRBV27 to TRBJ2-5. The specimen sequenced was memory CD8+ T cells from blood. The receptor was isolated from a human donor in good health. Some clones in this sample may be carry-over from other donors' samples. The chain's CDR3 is CAIRGRYQETQYF.